This TCR beta chain was identified during a study of cytomegalovirus exposure and HLA in healthy donors. CDR1 ENHRY and CDR2 SYGVKD come from the germline V gene. The J segment lost 0 bases and the V segment lost 6 bases, leaving 8 bases of the junction unmatched. The CDR3 extends over 15 amino acids. The PCR made use of 60 Vbeta and 13 Jbeta primers. Sequenced by immunoSEQ multiplex PCR; TCRdb stores in-frame clones only, minus some. The sample holds under 150,000 clones; around three fifths are singletons and the top ten take 2.4%. The genes are TRBV10-3 and TRBJ2-7, with 7 bases aligning to TRBD1. The specimen sequenced was PBMCs. The receptor was derived from a woman aged 40 to 50 in good health and CMV-seronegative. The CDR3 DNA reads as TGTGCCATCAGCCGAACAGAGGGGGCCTCCTACGAGCAGTACTTC. Translating it yields CAISRTEGASYEQYF.